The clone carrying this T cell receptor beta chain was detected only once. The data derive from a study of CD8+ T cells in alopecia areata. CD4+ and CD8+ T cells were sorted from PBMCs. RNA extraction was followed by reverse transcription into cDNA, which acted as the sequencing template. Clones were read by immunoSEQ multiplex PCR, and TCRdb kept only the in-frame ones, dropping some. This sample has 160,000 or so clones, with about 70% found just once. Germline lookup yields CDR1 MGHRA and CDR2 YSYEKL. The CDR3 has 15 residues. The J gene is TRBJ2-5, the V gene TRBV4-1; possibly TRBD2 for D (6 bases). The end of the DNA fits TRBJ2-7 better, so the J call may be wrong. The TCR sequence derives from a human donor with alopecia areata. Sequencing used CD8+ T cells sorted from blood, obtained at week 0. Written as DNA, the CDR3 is TGCGCCAGCAGCCAAGGAGATGGGGGGTCCTACGAGCAGTACTTC. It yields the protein CASSQGDGGSYEQYF.